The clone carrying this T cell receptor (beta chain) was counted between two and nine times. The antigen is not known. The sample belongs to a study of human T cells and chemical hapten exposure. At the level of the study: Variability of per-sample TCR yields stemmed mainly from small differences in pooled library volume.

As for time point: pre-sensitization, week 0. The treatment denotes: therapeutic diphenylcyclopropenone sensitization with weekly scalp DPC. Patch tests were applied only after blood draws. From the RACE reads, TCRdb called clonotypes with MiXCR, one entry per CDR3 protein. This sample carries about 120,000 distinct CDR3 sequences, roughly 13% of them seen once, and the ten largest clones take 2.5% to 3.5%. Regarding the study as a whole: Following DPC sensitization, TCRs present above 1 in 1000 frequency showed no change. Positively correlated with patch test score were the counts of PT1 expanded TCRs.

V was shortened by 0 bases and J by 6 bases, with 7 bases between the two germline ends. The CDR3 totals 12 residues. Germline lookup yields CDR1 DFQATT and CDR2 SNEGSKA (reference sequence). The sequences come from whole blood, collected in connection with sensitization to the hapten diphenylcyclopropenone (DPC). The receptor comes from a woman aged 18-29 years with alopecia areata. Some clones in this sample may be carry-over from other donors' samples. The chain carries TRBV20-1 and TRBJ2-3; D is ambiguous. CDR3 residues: CSAREGFDTQYF. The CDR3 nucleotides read TGCAGTGCTAGAGAAGGCTTCGATACGCAGTATTTT.